This TCR beta chain emerged from a study of shared T cell receptors in the human thymus. Assay: immunoSEQ multiplex PCR; the TCRdb copy retains only in-frame clones and omits some. Of hundreds of thousands of clones in the sample, around 87% were seen once. This CDR3 spans 14 amino acids. The trim removed 2 bases at V and 6 bases at J, leaving 7 bases unmatched. CDR1 and CDR2 (germline): SQVTM, ANQGSEA. The sample also formed part of further work on human thymus T cells. That work contributes: Samples came from healthy Finnish infants during open corrective cardiac surgery. In corrective heart surgery, resections were taken, and these provided the thymus tissue. Biased V and J segment usage appeared in thymus and peripheral blood. Unrelated people showed highly overlapping thymic repertoires, related research reported.

Sequencing was carried out using thymocytes. The V and J genes are TRBV29-1 and TRBJ2-3; 8 bases fit TRBD2. The receptor was isolated from a boy younger than two with a congenital heart defect. The CDR3 DNA follows: TGCAGCGTTGAAACCGGGGGGGTCCCCGATACGCAGTATTTT. Its translation is CSVETGGVPDTQYF.